This T cell receptor beta chain is drawn from a study of blood T cell repertoires in COVID-19. Study-wide context: Acute and convalescent COVID-19 samples came from the United States, Italy and Spain. T cells, B-cell-depleted T cells, or PBMCs provided the cDNA or gDNA that served as material.

V dropped 6 bases and J dropped 5; count of bases not matched to a gene: 4. Germline CDR1 MNHEY, CDR2 SVGAGI. CDR3 size: 14 residues. Authors' analysis steps: The assay estimated nucleated cells by amplifying reference gene primers. Sequenced by immunoSEQ multiplex PCR; TCRdb stores in-frame clones only, minus some. Clonal size and the V and J genes are those of that table, whereas D and trimming came from the DNA. The sample gives around 200,000 clones, 80% to 90% of which show up once; about 9% is in the top ten. Source material: peripheral blood. The receptor comes from a man between 35 and 55 years old with active or convalescent COVID-19. The chain links TRBV6-5 to TRBJ1-5; 10 bases map to TRBD1. The CDR3 DNA follows: TGTGCCAGCAGACGGACAGGGGGTCATCAGCCCCAGCATTTT. It translates to CASRRTGGHQPQHF.